This TCR beta chain was identified during a study of cytomegalovirus exposure and HLA in healthy donors. Study as a whole: The platform used for the 110 or so validation repertoires matched that of the roughly 700 first-cohort repertoires, a later analysis reported. Findings of the study overall: The tendency of first-cohort TCR clusters to co-occur in the 90 to 150 validation repertoires was the finding of a later analysis. Among TCR beta chains, those listed as cytomegalovirus-associated numbered roughly 150.

Regarding this clone: Its antigen is not known.

V trimming: 2 bases; J trimming: 4 bases; junction bases outside the gene matches: 8. The germline V gene has CDR1 SGHRS and CDR2 YFSETQ. The CDR3 spans 15 residues. TCRdb keeps only in-frame clones here, not all; method: immunoSEQ multiplex PCR. The table lists fewer than 120,000 clones, roughly 90% of them singletons. The study drew the donors from its roughly 120-subject validation cohort, separate from the approximately 690-subject first cohort. This receptor was identified in a young woman in good health and CMV-seropositive. V is TRBV5-1 and J is TRBJ1-2; 7 bases agree with TRBD1. Sequencing input: PBMCs. The chain's CDR3 is CASSFQQTGSYGYTF. The CDR3 bases are TGCGCCAGCAGCTTCCAACAGACAGGGTCCTATGGCTACACCTTC. The whole variable domain, filled in from reference TRBV5-1 and TRBJ1-2, reads KAGVTQTPRYLIKTRGQQVTLSCSPISGHRSVSWYQQTPGQGLQFLFEYFSETQRNKGNFPGRFSGRQFSNSRSEMNVSTLELGDSALYLCASSFQQTGSYGYTFGSGTRLTVV.